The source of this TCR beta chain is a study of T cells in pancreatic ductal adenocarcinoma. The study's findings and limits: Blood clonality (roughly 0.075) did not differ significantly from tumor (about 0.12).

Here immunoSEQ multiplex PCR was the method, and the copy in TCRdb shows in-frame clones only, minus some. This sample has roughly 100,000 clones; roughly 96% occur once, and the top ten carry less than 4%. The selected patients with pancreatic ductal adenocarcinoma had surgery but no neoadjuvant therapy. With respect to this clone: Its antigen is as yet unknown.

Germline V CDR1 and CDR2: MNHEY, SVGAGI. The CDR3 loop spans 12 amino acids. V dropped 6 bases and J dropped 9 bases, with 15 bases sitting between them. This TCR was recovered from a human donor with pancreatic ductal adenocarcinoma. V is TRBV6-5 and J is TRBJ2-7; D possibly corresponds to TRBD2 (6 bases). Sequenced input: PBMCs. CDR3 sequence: CASSSIEEGQYF. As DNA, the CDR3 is TGTGCCAGCAGCTCAATTGAGGAGGGGCAGTACTTC.